This TCR beta chain was profiled in a study of PD-1 blockade in classical Hodgkin lymphoma. The study, taken as a whole, reports: In CD4+ cells, TCR diversity went up significantly by C4D1, but in CD8+ cells it did not. Underlying causes for the observed repertoire differences were not defined, possibly disease activity or prior therapy.

The time point here: cycle 4 day 1 (C4D1), after less than seven weeks of nivolumab. Each patient relapsed following autologous stem cell transplantation, and prior brentuximab vedotin exposure differed. Profiling relied on immunoSEQ multiplex PCR, and the TCRdb table lists in-frame clones only, not all of them. This sample has around 23,000 clones, with 85% found just once. This CDR3 is built from 16 residues. Per germline, CDR1 SGHTA and CDR2 FQGNSA. V was clipped by 2 bases and J by 3 bases, with 14 bases between them. A note on this clone: Its target is not known.

The J gene is TRBJ1-3, the V gene TRBV7-2, with D possibly matching TRBD1 (5 bases). This TCR was sampled from a human donor with classical Hodgkin lymphoma. This sample comprised peripheral blood mononuclear cells (PBMCs), obtained before the fourth cycle of nivolumab. This CDR3 is CASSLNGPGSGNTIYF. CDR3 DNA sequence: TGTGCCAGCAGCTTAAACGGGCCAGGGAGTGGAAACACCATATATTTT.